Shown below are 26 T cell receptor beta chains from a single sample sequenced in a study of shared clonotypes between healthy human individuals. Data came from immunoSEQ multiplex PCR; TCRdb stores just in-frame clones and leaves some out. The sample yields millions of clones, around nine tenths seen once. The sequenced material came from naive CD4+ T cells sorted from blood. Subset indicated: CD45RA+ positively selected. Every receptor here comes from a man aged 18 to 30 in good health.

Remarks on this clone: Other DNA sequences in the same sample also yield this CDR3. V gene TRBV2 combines with J gene TRBJ1-5, with D possibly TRBD1 on 5 matching bases. Germline loops: CDR1 SNHLY, CDR2 FYNNEI. V lost 6 bases and J 1 base, leaving 7 bases between the germline ends. The CDR3 covers 13 residues. The CDR3 DNA sequence: TGTGCCAGCAGAAGGGACAGCAATCAGCCCCAGCATTTT. As protein: CASRRDSNQPQHF.

Concerning this clone: Other DNA sequences from this sample encode an identical CDR3 as well. The chain uses TRBV29-1 and TRBJ2-5; D is undetermined. This CDR3 has 11 amino acids. Germline V gives CDR1 SQVTM, CDR2 ANQGSEA. V lost 3 bases, J lost 4 bases, and 6 bases lay in between. Here the CDR3 reads CSVEKGETQYF. CDR3 sequence (DNA): TGCAGCGTTGAGAAAGGAGAGACCCAGTACTTC.

The rearrangement uses TRBV19 and TRBJ2-6; unclear D gene. V lost 3 bases and J lost 2, with 14 bases in between. From germline, CDR1 is LNHDA and CDR2 SQIVND (reference sequence). This CDR3 region has 17 residues. The DNA of the CDR3 is TGTGCCAGTAGTATGTTCCAGGTGGCTCCTGGGGCCAACGTCCTGACTTTC. Residues: CASSMFQVAPGANVLTF.

This clone was recorded once. V usage is TRBV5-6 and J usage is TRBJ2-3; D is undetermined. This CDR3 is built from 12 residues. Trimming pared 5 bases from V and 8 bases from J, leaving 12 bases between. Germline CDR1 reads SGHDT; CDR2 reads YYEEEE. Here the CDR3 reads CASRQDLGTQYF. As DNA, the CDR3 is TGTGCCAGCAGGCAGGACCTCGGTACGCAGTATTTT. Variable domain in full (rest from reference TRBV5-6 and TRBJ2-3): DAGVTQSPTHLIKTRGQQVTLRCSPKSGHDTVSWYQQALGQGPQFIFQYYEEEERQRGNFPDRFSGHQFPNYSSELNVNALLLGDSALYLCASRQDLGTQYFGPGTRLTVL.

CDR3 bases: TGTGCCAGCAAACAGGGTTTACCTTACGAGCAGTACTTC. Protein: CASKQGLPYEQYF. The chain employs TRBV7-8 and TRBJ2-7; D may be TRBD1 (6 bases). CDR1 and CDR2 from the germline V gene are SGHVS and FQNEAQ. The CDR3 is 13 amino acids. V dropped 7 bases and J dropped 4 bases, with 14 bases sitting between them. The full variable domain, completed using reference TRBV7-8 and TRBJ2-7, is GAGVSQSPRYKVAKRGQDVALRCDPISGHVSLFWYQQALGQGPEFLTYFQNEAQLDKSGLPSDRFFAERPEGSVSTLKIQRTQQEDSAVYLCASKQGLPYEQYFGPGTRLTVT.

The J gene is TRBJ2-3, the V gene TRBV2; D gene unclear. Trimming left V 4 bases short and J 2 bases short, with 7 bases between. Germline V gene lookup returns CDR1 SNHLY and CDR2 FYNNEI. CDR3 size: 13 residues. The CDR3, as DNA: TGTGCCAGCAGTGGCATTGCCACAGATACGCAGTATTTT. Amino acids: CASSGIATDTQYF. Full variable domain (outside the CDR3, taken from reference TRBV2 and TRBJ2-3): EPEVTQTPSHQVTQMGQEVILRCVPISNHLYFYWYRQILGQKVEFLVSFYNNEISEKSEIFDDQFSVERPDGSNFTLKIRSTKLEDSAMYFCASSGIATDTQYFGPGTRLTVL.

The rearrangement uses TRBV5-4 and TRBJ2-1; TRBD2 is a possible D gene (5 bases). Germline CDR1 and CDR2: SGHNT and YYREEE (reference sequence). CDR3 size: 14 residues. Between the trimmed V and J ends, which lost 3 bases and 9 bases, there was a span of 16 bases. The CDR3 region has the DNA TGTGCCAGCAGCTGGCCCCGGGATTCTGGTGAGCAGTTCTTC. Translated, it gives CASSWPRDSGEQFF.

V and J are TRBV11-2 and TRBJ2-1, with TRBD2 matching 11 bases. The germline V gene has CDR1 SGHAT and CDR2 FQNNGV. The CDR3 consists of 15 residues. The J segment lost 4 bases and the V segment lost 1 base, leaving 0 bases of the junction unmatched. DNA of the CDR3: TGTGCCAGCAGCTTAGTAGCGGGGGGGTACAATGAGCAGTTCTTC. Encoded protein: CASSLVAGGYNEQFF.

V and J are TRBV10-3 and TRBJ2-1; 8 positions match TRBD2. Germline V gene data show CDR1 as ENHRY and CDR2 as SYGVKD. The CDR3 loop spans 17 amino acids. V gave up 7 bases and J gave up 1 base; unmatched junction bases: 12. The CDR3 spells CAITSSPGTSSYNEQFF. The CDR3 DNA is TGTGCCATCACCAGTAGCCCCGGGACTAGTTCCTACAATGAGCAGTTCTTC.

This clone was counted a single time. The chain uses TRBV7-2 and TRBJ2-5, with TRBD1 as a possible D gene (5 bases). The CDR3 totals 16 residues. Germline V CDR1 and CDR2: SGHTA, FQGNSA. Trimming removed 4 bases from V and 1 base from J, with 16 bases in between. Here the CDR3 DNA reads TGTGCCAGCAGCTCGTCCGGACACGGCGGCCAAGAGACCCAGTACTTC. Translation: CASSSSGHGGQETQYF.

V usage is TRBV5-4 and J usage is TRBJ2-3; tentatively, D is TRBD2 (6 bases). This CDR3 has 14 residues. CDR1 SGHNT and CDR2 YYREEE come from the germline V gene (reference sequence). Trimming removed 3 bases at V and 2 bases at J, with 10 bases between. The CDR3 nucleotides read TGTGCCAGCAGCTCCCGGGGGACCACAGATACGCAGTATTTT. Protein: CASSSRGTTDTQYF.

The chain uses TRBV29-1 and TRBJ2-7, with 9 nucleotides matching TRBD1. Per the germline V gene, CDR1 is SQVTM and CDR2 is ANQGSEA. CDR3 length: 15 residues. The V segment lost 7 bases and the J segment 0 bases; nucleotides outside the gene matches: 10. The CDR3, as DNA: TGCAGCGCCTCCGGGACAGGGACGAGCTCCTACGAGCAGTACTTC. As protein: CSASGTGTSSYEQYF.

The gene calls are TRBV11-2 and TRBJ2-5, with TRBD2 matching 9 bases. This CDR3 region has 16 residues. Germline assignment: CDR1 SGHAT and CDR2 FQNNGV. Losses at the gene ends were 2 bases for V and 1 base for J; bases not matched to a gene: 5. The CDR3 sequence: CASSLMGSGSQETQYF. The CDR3 nucleotides read TGTGCCAGCAGCTTAATGGGTAGCGGGAGCCAAGAGACCCAGTACTTC.

V and J are TRBV9 and TRBJ1-6; TRBD1 aligns across 7 bases. The CDR3 is made up of 15 amino acids. After removal of 0 bases from V and 6 bases from J, the junction contained 3 bases not matched to a gene. Looked up from germline, CDR1 is SGDLS and CDR2 is YYNGEE. The CDR3 is CASSVDTGANSPLHF. The CDR3 nucleotides read TGTGCCAGCAGCGTAGACACAGGGGCTAATTCACCCCTCCACTTT.

This clone has just one count. The V call is TRBV14, the J call TRBJ2-7; TRBD1 aligns across 7 bases. The V gene end was trimmed by 1 base and the J gene end by 6 bases; junction bases not matched to a gene: 6. Germline CDR1 and CDR2: SGHDN and FVKESK. The length of the CDR3 is 14 residues. The CDR3 coding sequence is TGTGCCAGCAGCCAAGGGGACAGAATCACCGAGCAGTACTTC. This codes for CASSQGDRITEQYF.

The V call is TRBV5-4, the J call TRBJ2-7; 7 bases agree with TRBD2. This CDR3 has 18 amino acids. J was trimmed by 0 bases and V by 2 bases; bases with no gene match: 14. Germline V gene sequence: CDR1 SGHNT, CDR2 YYREEE (reference sequence). CDR3: CASSFGVAGLYSSYEQYF. In nucleotides, the CDR3 is TGTGCCAGCAGCTTCGGGGTAGCGGGCTTATATAGCTCCTACGAGCAGTACTTC.

The CDR3 region has the DNA TGTGCCAGCAGCAGATTTAAGGTTAGCTACAATGAGCAGTTCTTC. Residues: CASSRFKVSYNEQFF. The rearrangement uses TRBV6-1 and TRBJ2-1; D unresolved. Between the trimmed V and J ends, which lost 6 bases and 3 bases, there was a span of 15 bases. CDR1 is MNHNS, CDR2 SASEGT, per germline. The CDR3 consists of 15 residues.

V and J are TRBV5-5 and TRBJ2-5, with D perhaps given as TRBD1 or TRBD2 (6 bases each). The length of the CDR3 is 13 residues. Trimming cost V 1 base and J 3 bases, with 7 bases left between them. The germline V gene encodes CDR1 SGHKS and CDR2 YYEKEE (reference sequence). The CDR3 bases are TGTGCCAGCAGCTTGAGGGGGGAAGAGACCCAGTACTTC. Amino acid sequence: CASSLRGEETQYF.

This chain joins TRBV4-1 and TRBJ1-4; D uncertain. Germline values: CDR1 MGHRA, CDR2 YSYEKL. This CDR3 contains 14 residues. Trimming stripped 4 bases from V and 4 bases from J, with 10 bases between. The CDR3 loop reads CASSLGEVNEKLFF. The CDR3 nucleotides are TGCGCCAGCAGCCTGGGCGAGGTTAATGAAAAACTGTTTTTT.

Worth noting for this clone: This specimen includes other DNA sequences encoding the same CDR3. The chain couples TRBV5-1 to TRBJ1-1; 7 nucleotides align to TRBD1. CDR1 and CDR2 (germline): SGHRS, YFSETQ. Losses at the gene ends were 3 bases for V and 2 bases for J; bases not matched to a gene: 7. The CDR3 runs 15 residues. The CDR3 DNA is TGCGCCAGCAGCTCCACGGGACAGACCAACACTGAAGCTTTCTTT. Translated, it gives CASSSTGQTNTEAFF.

The CDR3 DNA is TGTGCCAGCAGTTTAACAGGGGTCGAGCAGTACTTC. This translates into CASSLTGVEQYF. The chain uses TRBV27 and TRBJ2-7; 7 positions agree with TRBD1. The CDR3 spans 12 residues. Losses at the gene ends were 2 bases for V and 6 bases for J; bases not matched to a gene: 1. Germline CDR1 reads MNHEY; CDR2 reads SMNVEV (reference sequence).

The chain combines TRBV7-8 with TRBJ1-1, with D possibly matching TRBD1 (6 bases). CDR1 and CDR2 from the germline V gene are SGHVS and FQNEAQ. Trimming removed 3 bases from V and 5 bases from J, with 16 bases in between. This CDR3 contains 15 residues. DNA of the CDR3: TGTGCCAGCAGCTTCGCGTCAGGGCAGGGGACTGAAGCTTTCTTT. Translation: CASSFASGQGTEAFF.

The J gene is TRBJ2-7, the V gene TRBV2; D gene unclear. The CDR3 runs 15 residues. In germline, CDR1 is SNHLY, CDR2 FYNNEI. V was clipped by 3 bases and J by 1 base, with 13 bases between them. CDR3 DNA: TGTGCCAGCAGTGAGGAACAGCCTCTTTCCTACGAGCAGTACTTC. The encoded protein is CASSEEQPLSYEQYF.

V usage is TRBV28 and J usage is TRBJ2-2; 8 positions match TRBD2. Per the germline V gene, CDR1 is MDHEN and CDR2 is SYDVKM. The CDR3 is 15 amino acids. The junction had 8 bases not matched to a gene; V was cut back by 5 bases and J by 6 bases. In DNA, the CDR3 is TGTGCCAGCAGTATCCACAAGACTAGCGCCGGGGAGCTGTTTTTT. It is translated as CASSIHKTSAGELFF.

In the case of this clone: Other DNA sequences in this sample translate to the same CDR3. The chain links TRBV4-3 to TRBJ2-1, with 9 bases aligning to TRBD2. Trimming took 0 bases from V and 3 from J; bases not matched to a gene: 0. The CDR3 has 15 amino acids. The V gene's germline CDR1 is LGHNA and CDR2 YSLEER. CDR3 protein: CASSQELAGYNEQFF. In nucleotides, the CDR3 is TGCGCCAGCAGCCAAGAACTAGCGGGCTACAATGAGCAGTTCTTC.

This clone was observed a single time. Other nucleotide sequences in the sample specify the same CDR3. The chain combines TRBV5-1 with TRBJ2-7; perhaps TRBD2 as D (6 bases). The V end lost 4 bases, the J end lost 3 bases, and 11 bases lay between the germline ends. In germline, CDR1 is SGHRS, CDR2 YFSETQ. The CDR3 is made up of 13 amino acids. The CDR3 region is CASSTGGVYEQYF. The CDR3 bases are TGCGCCAGCAGCACCGGAGGGGTCTACGAGCAGTACTTC.